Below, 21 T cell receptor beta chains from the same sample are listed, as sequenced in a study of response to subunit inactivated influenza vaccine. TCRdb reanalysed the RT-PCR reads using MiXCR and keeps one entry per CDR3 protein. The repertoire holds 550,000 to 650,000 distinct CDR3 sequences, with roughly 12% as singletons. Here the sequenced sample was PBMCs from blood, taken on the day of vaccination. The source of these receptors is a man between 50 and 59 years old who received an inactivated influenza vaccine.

The CDR3 loop reads CASSPTSGLQYNEQFF. The CDR3 region has the DNA TGTGCCAGCAGCCCGACTAGCGGGTTGCAGTACAATGAGCAGTTCTTC. The gene calls are TRBV9 and TRBJ2-1, with TRBD2 matching over 10 bases. Germline assignment: CDR1 SGDLS and CDR2 YYNGEE. Trimming at V came to 4 bases and at J to 4 bases, leaving 8 bases not matched to a gene. This CDR3 comprises 16 residues.

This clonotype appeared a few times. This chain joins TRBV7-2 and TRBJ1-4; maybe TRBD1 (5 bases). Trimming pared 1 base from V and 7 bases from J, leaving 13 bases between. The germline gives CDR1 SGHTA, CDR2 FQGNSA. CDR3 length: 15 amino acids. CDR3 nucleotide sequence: TGTGCCAGCAGCTTAGGGCAGGGAGGGCGTGAAAAACTGTTTTTT. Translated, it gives CASSLGQGGREKLFF.

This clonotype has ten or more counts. CDR3 protein: CASSPPGTGVHEQYF. The CDR3, as DNA: TGTGCCAGCAGCCCCCCCGGGACAGGGGTCCACGAGCAGTACTTC. This rearrangement joins TRBV28 to TRBJ2-7; TRBD1 matches 10 bases. CDR1 is MDHEN and CDR2 is SYDVKM in the germline V gene. The CDR3 has 15 residues. V shed 6 bases and J 5 bases; nucleotides not matched to a gene: 10.

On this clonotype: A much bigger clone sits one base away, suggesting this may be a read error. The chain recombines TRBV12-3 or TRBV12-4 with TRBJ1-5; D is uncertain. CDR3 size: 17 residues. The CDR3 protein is CACSLSSGPMNNQPQHF. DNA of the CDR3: TGTGCCTGCAGTTTAAGTTCGGGTCCGATGAACAATCAGCCCCAGCATTTT.

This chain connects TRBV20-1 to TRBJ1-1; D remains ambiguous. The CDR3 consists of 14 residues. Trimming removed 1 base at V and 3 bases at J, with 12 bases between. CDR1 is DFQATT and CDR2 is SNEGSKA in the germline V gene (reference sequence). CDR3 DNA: TGCAGTGCTAGAGTGGGGAGTAGGGACACTGAAGCTTTCTTT. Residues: CSARVGSRDTEAFF.

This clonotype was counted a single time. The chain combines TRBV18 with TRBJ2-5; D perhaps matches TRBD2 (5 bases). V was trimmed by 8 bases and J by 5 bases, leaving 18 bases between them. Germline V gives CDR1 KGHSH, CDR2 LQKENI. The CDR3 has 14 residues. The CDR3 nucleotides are TGTGCCAGCAGGGATTCTGGGGAGCTGGAGACCCAGTACTTC. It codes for CASRDSGELETQYF. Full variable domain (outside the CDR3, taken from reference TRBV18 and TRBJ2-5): NAGVMQNPRHLVRRRGQEARLRCSPMKGHSHVYWYRQLPEEGLKFMVYLQKENIIDESGMPKERFSAEFPKEGPSILRIQQVVRGDSAAYFCASRDSGELETQYFGPGTRLLVL.

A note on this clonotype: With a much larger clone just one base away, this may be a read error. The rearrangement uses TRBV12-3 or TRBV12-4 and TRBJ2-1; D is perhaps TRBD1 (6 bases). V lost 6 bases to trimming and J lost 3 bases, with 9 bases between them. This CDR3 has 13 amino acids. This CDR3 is CASSRDNYNEQFF. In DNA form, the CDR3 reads TGTGCCAGCAGCCGGGACAACTACAATGAGCAGTTCTTC.

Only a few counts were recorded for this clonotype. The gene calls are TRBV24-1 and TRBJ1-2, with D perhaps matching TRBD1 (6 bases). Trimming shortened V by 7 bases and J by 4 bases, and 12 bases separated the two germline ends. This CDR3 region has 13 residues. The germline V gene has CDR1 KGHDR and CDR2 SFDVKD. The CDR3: CATSRDTFYGYTF. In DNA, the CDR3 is TGTGCCACCAGCCGGGACACGTTCTATGGCTACACCTTC.

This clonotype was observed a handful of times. CDR3 protein: CASSLKRNTGELFF. DNA for the CDR3: TGTGCCAGCAGCTTAAAGAGGAACACCGGGGAGCTGTTTTTT. The chain has TRBV7-3 and TRBJ2-2; D gene uncertain. Germline assignment: CDR1 SGHTA and CDR2 FQGTGA. The V end was cut by 1 base, the J end by 1 base, with 4 bases between. The CDR3 has 14 residues.

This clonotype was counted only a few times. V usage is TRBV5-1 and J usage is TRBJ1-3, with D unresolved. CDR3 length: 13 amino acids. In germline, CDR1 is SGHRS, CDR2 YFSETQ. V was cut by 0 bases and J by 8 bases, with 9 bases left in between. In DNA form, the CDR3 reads TGCGCCAGCAGCTTGGCCGATAGACACACCATATATTTT. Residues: CASSLADRHTIYF.

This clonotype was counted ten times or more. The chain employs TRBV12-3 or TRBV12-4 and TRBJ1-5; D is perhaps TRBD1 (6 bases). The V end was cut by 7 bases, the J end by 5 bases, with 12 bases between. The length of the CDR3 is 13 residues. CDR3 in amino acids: CASTIGGDQPQHF. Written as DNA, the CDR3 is TGTGCCAGCACAATAGGGGGAGATCAGCCCCAGCATTTT.

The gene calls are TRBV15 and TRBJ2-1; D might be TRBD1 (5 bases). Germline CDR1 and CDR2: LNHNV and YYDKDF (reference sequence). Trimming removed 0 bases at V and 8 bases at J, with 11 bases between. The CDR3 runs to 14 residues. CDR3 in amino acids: CATSRDNRYDEQFF. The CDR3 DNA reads TGTGCCACCAGCAGAGATAACAGGTATGATGAGCAGTTCTTC.

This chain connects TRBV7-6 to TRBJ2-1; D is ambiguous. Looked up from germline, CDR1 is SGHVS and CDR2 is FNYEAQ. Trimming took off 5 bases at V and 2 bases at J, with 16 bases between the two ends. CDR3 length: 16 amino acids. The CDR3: CASSLELVSTYNEQFF. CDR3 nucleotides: TGTGCCAGCAGCCTAGAATTAGTTTCGACCTACAATGAGCAGTTCTTC.

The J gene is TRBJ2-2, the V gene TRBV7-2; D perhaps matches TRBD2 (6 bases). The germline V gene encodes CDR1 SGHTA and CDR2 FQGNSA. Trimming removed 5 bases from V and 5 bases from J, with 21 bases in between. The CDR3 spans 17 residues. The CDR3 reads CASSPRGGTRRTGELFF. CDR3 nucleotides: TGTGCCAGCAGCCCGCGGGGTGGGACGCGGAGAACCGGGGAGCTGTTTTTT.

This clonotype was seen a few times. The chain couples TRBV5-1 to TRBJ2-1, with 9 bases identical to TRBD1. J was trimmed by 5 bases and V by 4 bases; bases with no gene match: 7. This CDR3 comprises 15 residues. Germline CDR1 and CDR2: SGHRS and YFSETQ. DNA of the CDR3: TGCGCCAGCAGCATACTTGGACAGGGGAACAATGAGCAGTTCTTC. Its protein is CASSILGQGNNEQFF.

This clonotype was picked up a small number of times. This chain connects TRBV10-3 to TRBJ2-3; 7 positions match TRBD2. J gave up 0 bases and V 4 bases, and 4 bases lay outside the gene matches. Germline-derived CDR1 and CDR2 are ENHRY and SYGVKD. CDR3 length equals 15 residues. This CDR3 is CAISGTSLSTDTQYF. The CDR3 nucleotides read TGTGCCATCAGTGGGACTAGTCTGAGCACAGATACGCAGTATTTT.

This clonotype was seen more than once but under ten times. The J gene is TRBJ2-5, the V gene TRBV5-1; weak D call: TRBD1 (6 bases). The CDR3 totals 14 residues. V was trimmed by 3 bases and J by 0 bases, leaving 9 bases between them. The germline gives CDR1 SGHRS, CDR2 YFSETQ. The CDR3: CASSSGTNQETQYF. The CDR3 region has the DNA TGCGCCAGCAGCTCAGGGACAAACCAAGAGACCCAGTACTTC.

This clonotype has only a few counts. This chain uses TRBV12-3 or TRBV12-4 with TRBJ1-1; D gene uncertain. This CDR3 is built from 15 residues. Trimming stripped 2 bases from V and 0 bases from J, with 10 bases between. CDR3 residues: CASSLQGRVNTEAFF. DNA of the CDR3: TGTGCCAGCAGTTTACAAGGCAGAGTGAACACTGAAGCTTTCTTT.

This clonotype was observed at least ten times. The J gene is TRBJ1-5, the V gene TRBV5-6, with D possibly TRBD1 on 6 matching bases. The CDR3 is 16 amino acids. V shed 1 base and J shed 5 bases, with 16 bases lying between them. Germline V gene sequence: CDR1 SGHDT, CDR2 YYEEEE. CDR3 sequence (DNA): TGTGCCAGCAGCTTGACCACTATAGACAGGCATCAGCCCCAGCATTTT. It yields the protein CASSLTTIDRHQPQHF.

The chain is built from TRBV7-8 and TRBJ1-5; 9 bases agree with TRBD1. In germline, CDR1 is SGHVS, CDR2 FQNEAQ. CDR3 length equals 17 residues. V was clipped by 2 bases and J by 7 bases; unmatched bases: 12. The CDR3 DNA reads TGTGCCAGCAGCTTAACGGGACAGGGTATTGTGAAGCAGCCCCAGCATTTT. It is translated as CASSLTGQGIVKQPQHF.

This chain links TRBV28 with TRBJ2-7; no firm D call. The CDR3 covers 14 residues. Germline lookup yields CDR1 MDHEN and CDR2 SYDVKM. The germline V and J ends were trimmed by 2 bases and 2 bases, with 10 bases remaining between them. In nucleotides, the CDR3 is TGTGCCAGCAGTTTACCGGCGCAAGCCTACGAGCAGTACTTC. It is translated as CASSLPAQAYEQYF.